The next 31 T cell receptor beta chains were all read from a single sample in a study of T cells in women clearing cervical HPV infection. Measured with immunoSEQ multiplex PCR; TCRdb has only the in-frame clones, and not every one. In total, the table holds tens of thousands of clones. Sequenced: blood buffy coat. The source is a woman between 18 and 75 years old with a cervical HPV16 infection that either progressed to CIN3+ or cleared (not recorded which).

In regard to this clone: The read ends 3 residues early relative to the CDR3; the germline J gene fills the gap. The chain has TRBV5-6 and TRBJ2-7; possibly TRBD1 or TRBD2 for D (5 bases each). Per the germline V gene, CDR1 is SGHDT and CDR2 is YYEEEE. This CDR3 has 14 residues. The V end lost 0 bases, the J end lost 0 bases, and 7 bases lay between the germline ends. CDR3 bases read: TGTGCCAGCAGCTTGGGAGGGGACTCCTACGAG. It translates to CASSLGGDSYE. The whole CDR3 sequence is CASSLGGDSYEQYF.

Worth noting for this clone: Read sequence stops 3 residues before the CDR3 end, and the germline J gene provides the missing end. J is TRBJ2-7 and V is TRBV7-2; D is undetermined. Germline values: CDR1 SGHTA, CDR2 FQGNSA. Trimming shortened V by 5 bases and J by 6 bases, and 8 bases separated the two germline ends. This CDR3 has 11 residues. This CDR3 is CASSADGEQYF. CDR3 DNA (partial): TGTGCCAGCAGCGCAGATGGCGAG.

Worth noting for this clone: The junction departs from germline at one end; a sequencing error may be responsible. The read ends 3 residues before the CDR3 terminus; that terminus is restored from the germline J gene. Other nucleotide sequences from this sample produce the same CDR3. The V gene is TRBV19, the J gene TRBJ1-3; 7 positions agree with TRBD1. This CDR3 has 16 amino acids. Per the germline V gene, CDR1 is LNHDA and CDR2 is SQIVND (reference sequence). CDR3 sequence: CASSTLTGLTGNTIYF. The DNA read from the CDR3 is TGTGCCAGTAGTACCTTGACAGGGCTTACTGGAAACACG. The whole variable domain, remainder taken from reference TRBV19 and TRBJ1-3, is DGGITQSPKYLFRKEGQNVTLSCEQNLNHDAMYWYRQDPGQGLRLIYYSQIVNDFQKGDIAEGYSVSREKKESFPLTVTSAQKNPTAFYLCASSTLTGLTGNTIYFGEGSWLTVV.

Of note for this clone: Coverage ceases 3 residues before the CDR3 finishes, and the germline J gene fills in the end. The V and J genes are TRBV7-9 and TRBJ2-3, with a tentative D call TRBD2 (6 bases). The CDR3 sequence is 12 residues long. Per the germline V gene, CDR1 is SEHNR and CDR2 is FQNEAQ (reference sequence). This CDR3 reads CASSLGGEPQYF. CDR3 bases read: TGTGCCAGCAGCTTAGGGGGGGAGCCG. Full variable domain (remainder filled in from reference TRBV7-9 and TRBJ2-3): DTGVSQNPRHKITKRGQNVTFRCDPISEHNRLYWYRQTLGQGPEFLTYFQNEAQLEKSRLLSDRFSAERPKGSFSTLEIQRTEQGDSAMYLCASSLGGEPQYFGPGTRLTVL.

Partial CDR3 DNA: TGCAGTGCTAGAGATAATATAGGGAGCGGGCGGATCTACGAG. This gives the protein CSARDNIGSGRIYE. In full, the CDR3 is CSARDNIGSGRIYEQYF. The chain recombines TRBV20-1 with TRBJ2-7, with D perhaps matching TRBD2 (6 bases). Read data end 3 residues before the CDR3 end; the end is taken from the germline J gene. V was pared by 0 bases and J by 3 bases, with 21 bases between. The germline CDR1 and CDR2 sequences are DFQATT and SNEGSKA (reference sequence). The CDR3 spans 17 residues.

As for this clone: The CDR3 extends 3 residues past the end of the read, so its final part is completed from the germline J gene. The gene calls are TRBV20-1 and TRBJ2-3; the match to TRBD2 covers 9 bases. The V and J ends lost 5 bases and 4 bases, in that order; junction bases with no gene match: 10. This CDR3 has 15 amino acids. Germline V lookup: CDR1 DFQATT, CDR2 SNEGSKA (reference sequence). The sequenced part of the CDR3 DNA is TGCAGTGCTTCCCCGTTGATAGCGGGGGCAGATACG. This translates into CSASPLIAGADT. The entire CDR3 is CSASPLIAGADTQYF.

With regard to this clone: The read falls 3 residues short of the CDR3 end, and the missing part is taken from the germline J gene. V and J are TRBV11-3 and TRBJ1-5; D remains unclear. V dropped 6 bases and J dropped 6 bases, with 9 bases sitting between them. The CDR3 is 12 residues long. Germline CDR1 and CDR2: SGHNT and YENEEA. CDR3 sequence reads: CASSHIIQPQHF. The sequenced CDR3 bases are TGTGCCAGCAGTCACATTATTCAGCCC.

Concerning this clone: One end of the junction fails to match germline, which may point to a read error. The read falls 3 residues short of the CDR3 end, and the missing part is taken from the germline J gene. The chain links TRBV6-1 to TRBJ1-2; 7 bases fit TRBD1. Germline V gene lookup returns CDR1 MNHNS and CDR2 SASEGT. The CDR3 totals 16 residues. The sequenced CDR3 bases are TGTGCCAGCACTGAACCCACAGGGGCGATTAACTATGGC. It translates to CASTEPTGAINYG. The whole CDR3 region reads CASTEPTGAINYGYTF.

Regarding this clone: The read terminates 3 residues ahead of where the CDR3 ends, so the germline J gene completes it. The chain joins TRBV20-1 to TRBJ2-2, with D possibly matching TRBD1 (5 bases). The CDR3 length is 14 residues. Germline CDR1 and CDR2: DFQATT and SNEGSKA (reference sequence). CDR3 residues: CSASRQTGANVLFF. The sequenced CDR3 bases are TGCAGTGCTAGTAGGCAAACTGGGGCCAACGTG.

A word on this clone: The read ends 3 residues shy of where the CDR3 ends; the end is completed using the germline J gene. This chain uses TRBV5-1 with TRBJ2-3; 9 nucleotides agree with TRBD2. This CDR3 comprises 16 residues. The V gene end was trimmed by 0 bases and the J gene end by 1 base; junction bases not matched to a gene: 3. Per germline, CDR1 SGHRS and CDR2 YFSETQ. The CDR3 region is CASSLGASGGTDTQYF. The sequenced part of the CDR3 DNA is TGCGCCAGCAGCTTGGGGGCTAGCGGGGGCACAGATACG.

With respect to this clone: The sequence runs out 3 residues before the end of the CDR3; the remainder is reconstructed from the germline J gene. V usage is TRBV5-4 and J usage is TRBJ1-2; D unresolved. The V end lost 0 bases, the J end lost 7 bases, and 10 bases lay between the germline ends. Germline V CDR1 and CDR2: SGHNT, YYREEE (reference sequence). The CDR3 is made up of 13 amino acids. The covered CDR3 bases are TGTGCCAGCAGCTTGGAGGGTCAGGCTGGC. It translates to CASSLEGQAG. The entire CDR3 is CASSLEGQAGYTF.

On this clone itself: The CDR3 end lies 3 residues beyond the end of the read and is filled in from the germline J gene. The rearrangement uses TRBV5-6 and TRBJ2-7, with a weak D call TRBD1 (6 bases). V gave up 3 bases and J gave up 3 bases, with 16 bases separating them. The CDR3 has 15 amino acids. Germline V gene data show CDR1 as SGHDT and CDR2 as YYEEEE. The chain's CDR3 is CASSWGTGFGYEQYF. The sequenced part of the CDR3 DNA is TGTGCCAGCAGCTGGGGAACAGGGTTCGGCTACGAG.

Comment on this clone: From the germline J gene comes the end of the CDR3, since the read stops 3 residues before it. V is TRBV6-1 and J is TRBJ1-5, with 10 bases matching TRBD1. Per germline, CDR1 MNHNS and CDR2 SASEGT. The CDR3 runs 17 residues. The V segment lost 2 bases and the J segment 6 bases; nucleotides outside the gene matches: 10. The covered CDR3 bases are TGTGCCAGCAGTGAATTATGGACAGGGGGGGTAGGTCAGCCC. Its protein product is CASSELWTGGVGQP. The whole CDR3 reads CASSELWTGGVGQPQHF.

Concerning this clone itself: Coverage ceases 3 residues before the CDR3 finishes, and the germline J gene fills in the end. This chain links TRBV30 with TRBJ1-1; no clear D. Trimming left V 2 bases short and J 0 bases short, with 13 bases between. The CDR3 has 15 amino acids. Germline CDR1 GTSNPN, CDR2 SVGIG (reference sequence). The chain's CDR3 is CAWSSTSTVNTEAFF. The covered CDR3 bases are TGTGCCTGGAGTTCCACATCTACAGTGAACACTGAA.

A word on this clone: The sequence runs out 3 residues before the end of the CDR3; the remainder is reconstructed from the germline J gene. This sequence joins TRBV6-1 and TRBJ1-5, with 8 bases aligning to TRBD1. CDR3 length equals 17 residues. CDR1 is MNHNS and CDR2 is SASEGT in the germline V gene. With 2 bases clipped from V and 0 bases from J, the junction kept 6 bases outside the gene matches. CDR3 DNA, as far as it was read: TGTGCCAGCAGTGAACGGGACAGGTCATATAGCAATCAGCCC. Its translation is CASSERDRSYSNQP. The full CDR3 reads CASSERDRSYSNQPQHF.

To note about this clone: Read coverage stops 3 residues before the CDR3 terminus; the germline J gene supplies the remainder. Other DNA sequences in the sample encode the same CDR3. The chain employs TRBV7-2 and TRBJ1-3; TRBD1 is a possible D gene (6 bases). Per germline, CDR1 SGHTA and CDR2 FQGNSA. Deletions cut 5 bases from V and 6 bases from J, with 11 bases between. The CDR3 is 13 amino acids. CDR3 DNA (partial): TGTGCCAGCAGCCTGACAGGTTTAAACACC. It encodes CASSLTGLNT. In full, the CDR3 is CASSLTGLNTIYF.

With respect to this clone: The read falls 3 residues short of the CDR3 end, and the missing part is taken from the germline J gene. V gene TRBV13 combines with J gene TRBJ2-7, with TRBD2 identical over 10 bases. Germline V gives CDR1 PRHDT, CDR2 FYEKMQ (reference sequence). V trimming: 1 base; J trimming: 5 bases; junction bases outside the gene matches: 8. The CDR3 covers 16 residues. The CDR3 region is CASSLAVSGGLDEQYF. The CDR3 bases that were read are TGTGCCAGCAGCTTAGCGGTTAGCGGGGGGTTGGACGAG.

In the case of this clone: The missing CDR3 end, 3 residues past where the read stops, is filled in from the germline J gene. The V gene is TRBV20-1, the J gene TRBJ2-3; TRBD2 is a possible D gene (6 bases). Germline CDR1 and CDR2: DFQATT and SNEGSKA (reference sequence). V lost 3 bases, J lost 1 base, and 11 bases lay in between. The length of the CDR3 is 14 residues. CDR3 bases read: TGCAGTGCTAGCGAGCGGGTGGGCACAGATACG. Its translation is CSASERVGTDT. The complete CDR3 sequence is CSASERVGTDTQYF.

As concerns this clone: Sequencing ends 3 residues short of the CDR3 end; the germline J gene provides the rest. The gene calls are TRBV30 and TRBJ2-1, with TRBD2 as a possible D gene (6 bases). The V gene lost 3 bases and the J gene lost 5 bases, with 17 bases spanning the gap. CDR1 is GTSNPN, CDR2 SVGIG, per germline (reference sequence). The CDR3 spans 15 residues. The part of the CDR3 DNA that was read is TGTGCCTGGAGCCCCAGTGGGGGGTACCACAATGAG. It specifies CAWSPSGGYHNE. The complete CDR3 protein is CAWSPSGGYHNEQFF.

On this clone: The read gets to within 3 residues of the CDR3 end, and the germline J gene fills in the rest. The chain joins TRBV6-4 to TRBJ2-3; a possible D gene is TRBD2 (6 bases). With 4 bases removed from V and 6 bases from J, the gap between germline ends came to 23 bases. The CDR3 runs to 17 residues. Germline loops: CDR1 MRHNA, CDR2 SNTAGT. The part of the CDR3 DNA that was read is TGTGCCAGCAGTGGCTCACCCCCCCGCGGGAATTATGATACG. This gives the protein CASSGSPPRGNYDT. The whole CDR3 protein is CASSGSPPRGNYDTQYF.

As to this clone: Read coverage stops 3 residues before the CDR3 terminus; the germline J gene supplies the remainder. V gene TRBV6-1 combines with J gene TRBJ1-6; D may be TRBD1 (5 bases). V shed 4 bases and J shed 3 bases, with 7 bases lying between them. The CDR3 has 14 amino acids. CDR1 and CDR2 (germline): MNHNS, SASEGT. The sequenced part of the CDR3 DNA is TGTGCCAGCAGTGGGGGGGTCTATAATTCACCC. It yields the protein CASSGGVYNSP. The whole CDR3 reads CASSGGVYNSPLHF.

For this clone: The read gets to within 3 residues of the CDR3 end, and the germline J gene fills in the rest. This chain connects TRBV2 to TRBJ2-2; D may be TRBD1 (5 bases). Germline V CDR1 and CDR2: SNHLY, FYNNEI. With 6 bases removed from V and 3 bases from J, the gap between germline ends came to 20 bases. The CDR3 runs to 17 residues. The CDR3 sequence: CASRTLPSTVYTGELFF. Partial CDR3 DNA: TGTGCCAGCAGAACTCTACCCTCGACAGTCTACACCGGGGAG.

A word on this clone: The missing CDR3 end, 3 residues past where the read stops, is filled in from the germline J gene. The chain joins TRBV30 to TRBJ2-7; a weak D match, TRBD2 (5 bases). Germline values: CDR1 GTSNPN, CDR2 SVGIG (reference sequence). The germline V and J ends were trimmed by 4 bases and 2 bases, with 15 bases remaining between them. The CDR3 runs to 14 residues. CDR3 in amino acids: CAWNFPSRTYEQYF. The covered CDR3 bases are TGTGCCTGGAATTTCCCTAGCAGAACCTACGAG.

Regarding this clone: The read ends 3 residues before the CDR3 terminus; that terminus is restored from the germline J gene. V usage is TRBV10-3 and J usage is TRBJ2-6; weak D call: TRBD2 (5 bases). The CDR3 has 17 amino acids. V lost 0 bases, J lost 4 bases, and 13 bases lay in between. The germline V gene encodes CDR1 ENHRY and CDR2 SYGVKD. The sequenced CDR3 bases are TGTGCCATCAGTGAGTCATTCCGGGGAGTCGGGGCCAACGTC. Residues: CAISESFRGVGANV. The CDR3, in full, reads CAISESFRGVGANVLTF.

A note on this clone: The read ends 3 residues early relative to the CDR3; the germline J gene fills the gap. The V and J genes are TRBV19 and TRBJ2-2; 8 bases match TRBD2. CDR1 and CDR2 (germline): LNHDA, SQIVND (reference sequence). The V gene end was trimmed by 6 bases and the J gene end by 1 base; junction bases not matched to a gene: 1. The CDR3 length is 14 residues. CDR3 amino acids: CASRAGGNTGELFF. The CDR3 DNA, read in part, is TGTGCCAGTAGGGCGGGGGGGAACACCGGGGAG.

Incomplete CDR3 DNA: TGTGCCTGGAGTGTAATACAGGCCGGGGAG. It codes for CAWSVIQAGE. The complete CDR3 protein is CAWSVIQAGELFF. V usage is TRBV30 and J usage is TRBJ2-2; D is perhaps TRBD1 (5 bases). The observed sequence ends 3 residues before the CDR3 terminus, with the missing tail filled in from the germline J gene. Germline CDR1 is GTSNPN and CDR2 is SVGIG (reference sequence). This CDR3 is 13 amino acids long. Trimming took 0 bases from V and 6 from J, leaving 8 bases between them.

On this clone itself: With the read ending 3 residues before the CDR3 end, the germline J gene is used to fill in that end. The chain uses TRBV19 and TRBJ1-5; the D is unclear. Germline V lookup: CDR1 LNHDA, CDR2 SQIVND (reference sequence). This CDR3 has 17 residues. The V end was cut by 1 base, the J end by 7 bases, with 20 bases between. CDR3 DNA, as far as it was read: TGTGCCAGTAGTATAGGAGGTGGGCAGGAGTCTTTCCAGCCC. It encodes CASSIGGGQESFQP. The complete CDR3 reads CASSIGGGQESFQPQHF.

Remarks on this clone: The CDR3 goes on 3 residues after the read ends, and that part is filled in from the germline J gene. This rearrangement joins TRBV5-1 to TRBJ2-1; D is undetermined. Per the germline V gene, CDR1 is SGHRS and CDR2 is YFSETQ. Trimming stripped 0 bases from V and 0 bases from J, with 13 bases between. The CDR3 is made up of 17 amino acids. CDR3 loop: CASSLDPGPSSYNEQFF. Partial CDR3 DNA: TGCGCCAGCAGCTTGGATCCTGGGCCGAGCTCCTACAATGAG.

Remarks on this clone: The CDR3 end falls 3 residues outside the read, so it is completed with the germline J gene. Other nucleotide sequences in the sample specify the same CDR3. V usage is TRBV5-4 and J usage is TRBJ1-5, with D maybe TRBD1 (5 bases). The CDR3 has 16 amino acids. V was trimmed by 2 bases and J by 4 bases, leaving 16 bases between them. The V gene's germline CDR1 is SGHNT and CDR2 YYREEE (reference sequence). CDR3 residues: CASSLWGQGSNQPQHF. The sequenced CDR3 bases are TGTGCCAGCAGCTTATGGGGCCAGGGTAGTAATCAGCCC. Full variable domain (rest looked up from reference TRBV5-4 and TRBJ1-5): ETGVTQSPTHLIKTRGQQVTLRCSSQSGHNTVSWYQQALGQGPQFIFQYYREEENGRGNFPPRFSGLQFPNYSSELNVNALELDDSALYLCASSLWGQGSNQPQHFGDGTRLSIL.

Note on this clone: The read terminates 3 residues before the CDR3 end, so the remaining end is supplied by the germline J gene. The chain links TRBV27 to TRBJ2-2; no clear D gene. Between the trimmed V and J ends, which lost 7 bases and 7 bases, there was a span of 7 bases. Germline CDR1 and CDR2: MNHEY and SMNVEV (reference sequence). The CDR3 has 11 residues. The sequenced CDR3 bases are TGTGCCAGCAAATACAGCGGGGAG. This translates into CASKYSGE. In full, the CDR3 reads CASKYSGELFF.

Points on this clone: The read gets to within 3 residues of the CDR3 end, and the germline J gene fills in the rest. The chain carries TRBV7-6 and TRBJ2-3; TRBD2 might be the D (5 bases). CDR1 is SGHVS and CDR2 is FNYEAQ in the germline V gene. The CDR3 is made up of 15 amino acids. V was shortened by 0 bases and J by 4 bases, with 11 bases between the two germline ends. The CDR3 here is CASSLARVGADTQYF. CDR3 bases read: TGTGCCAGCAGCTTAGCGCGGGTCGGGGCAGATACG.